The 14 T cell receptor beta chains presented below share a single source sample, sequenced in a study of cytomegalovirus exposure and HLA in healthy donors. 13 Jbeta primers and 60 Vbeta primers were used for the PCR. Produced via immunoSEQ multiplex PCR; TCRdb's table is partial and in-frame only. The sample lists 70,000 to 85,000 clones, 60% to 70% occurring once. The sequenced material came from PBMCs. The receptors were sampled from a man in his thirties or forties in good health and CMV-seropositive.

J is TRBJ2-7 and V is TRBV5-1; TRBD2 matches at 8 bases. Germline V gene lookup returns CDR1 SGHRS and CDR2 YFSETQ. The CDR3 runs to 16 residues. J was trimmed by 0 bases and V by 0 bases; bases with no gene match: 5. CDR3 residues: CASSLGGGLPSYEQYF. The CDR3 region has the DNA TGCGCCAGCAGCTTGGGCGGGGGGCTACCCTCCTACGAGCAGTACTTC.

The chain couples TRBV14 to TRBJ2-7; no definite D call. The CDR3 is 13 residues long. Germline CDR1 reads SGHDN; CDR2 reads FVKESK. Trimming left V 0 bases short and J 2 bases short, with 5 bases between. The CDR3 loop reads CASSQDLAYEQYF. CDR3 bases: TGTGCCAGCAGCCAAGATTTAGCCTACGAGCAGTACTTC.

The chain is built from TRBV2 and TRBJ1-1, with 9 bases fitting TRBD1. Germline V gene sequence: CDR1 SNHLY, CDR2 FYNNEI. CDR3 length: 14 residues. With 6 bases clipped from V and 7 bases from J, the junction kept 9 bases outside the gene matches. CDR3 sequence reads: CASSQDRGKSEAFF. CDR3 nucleotide sequence: TGTGCCAGCAGCCAAGACAGGGGGAAGAGTGAAGCTTTCTTT.

This rearrangement joins TRBV6-5 to TRBJ2-3; 8 nucleotides agree with TRBD2. The V gene end was trimmed by 4 bases and the J gene end by 0 bases; junction bases not matched to a gene: 0. There are 14 residues in the CDR3. CDR1 and CDR2 from the germline V gene are MNHEY and SVGAGI. The CDR3 nucleotides read TGTGCCAGCAGTTTAGCGGGGAGCACAGATACGCAGTATTTT. Protein sequence: CASSLAGSTDTQYF.

The chain couples TRBV14 to TRBJ2-7; 8 positions match TRBD2. Trimming at V came to 4 bases and at J to 5 bases, leaving 7 bases not matched to a gene. CDR1 is SGHDN and CDR2 is FVKESK in the germline V gene. The CDR3 contains 14 residues. In nucleotides, the CDR3 is TGTGCCAGCAGCCTAACGGGAGGGGAACACGAGCAGTACTTC. Amino acids: CASSLTGGEHEQYF.

This chain connects TRBV9 to TRBJ2-3; TRBD2 matches at 8 bases. Losses at the gene ends were 3 bases for V and 0 bases for J; bases not matched to a gene: 18. CDR3 length: 20 residues. Germline CDR1 is SGDLS and CDR2 is YYNGEE. This CDR3 is CASSGGTLSLAGRSTDTQYF. CDR3 bases: TGTGCCAGCAGCGGTGGGACACTATCTTTAGCGGGGAGAAGCACAGATACGCAGTATTTT.

This clone was found a few times. The junction differs from germline at one of its ends, possibly a read error. The chain employs TRBV2 and TRBJ2-7, with D perhaps TRBD1 (6 bases). Germline V gene data show CDR1 as SNHLY and CDR2 as FYNNEI. The CDR3 has 15 amino acids. DNA for the CDR3: TGTGCCAGCAGTGAAGCGCTTGCCCGATCCGGGACAACGTCCTTC. Encoded protein: CASSEALARSGTTSF.

The sample holds a few counts of this clone. The rearrangement uses TRBV27 and TRBJ2-3; 10 bases agree with TRBD2. This CDR3 contains 17 residues. The V gene's germline CDR1 is MNHEY and CDR2 SMNVEV (reference sequence). V lost 7 bases, J lost 2 bases, and 12 bases stayed unmatched. Here the CDR3 DNA reads TGTGCCAGCACTAGGAGCGGGAGGGCCGTTGCCACAGATACGCAGTATTTT. This encodes CASTRSGRAVATDTQYF.

The V call is TRBV5-1, the J call TRBJ1-6; the match to TRBD1 covers 7 bases. Per germline, CDR1 SGHRS and CDR2 YFSETQ. This CDR3 has 15 amino acids. Trimming took 0 bases from V and 9 from J; bases not matched to a gene: 6. The CDR3 loop is CASSLERGGSSPLHF. The CDR3 DNA reads as TGCGCCAGCAGCTTGGAGAGAGGGGGCAGTTCACCCCTCCACTTT.

This clone turned up a few times. Other DNA sequences within the sample encode an identical CDR3. This rearrangement joins TRBV4-1 to TRBJ1-5; D gene uncertain. The length of the CDR3 is 17 residues. From germline, CDR1 is MGHRA and CDR2 YSYEKL. V lost 2 bases to trimming and J lost 0 bases, with 14 bases between them. The CDR3 loop reads CASSQWASPYSNQPQHF. The CDR3 DNA follows: TGCGCCAGCAGCCAATGGGCCTCCCCCTATAGCAATCAGCCCCAGCATTTT.

This clone was seen only a few times. The chain couples TRBV6-5 to TRBJ1-4; 11 nucleotides line up with TRBD1. V lost 6 bases to trimming and J lost 8 bases; unmatched junction nucleotides: 5. Per the germline V gene, CDR1 is MNHEY and CDR2 is SVGAGI. The CDR3 runs to 14 residues. CDR3 loop: CASRRDRGIEKLFF. As DNA, the CDR3 is TGTGCCAGCAGGAGGGACAGGGGGATCGAAAAACTGTTTTTT.

The chain links TRBV2 to TRBJ1-5; D may be TRBD1 (5 bases). The CDR3 consists of 16 residues. CDR1 and CDR2 from the germline V gene are SNHLY and FYNNEI. Trimming removed 6 bases at V and 0 bases at J, with 15 bases between. CDR3 region: CASSATVTYSNQPQHF. CDR3 coding DNA: TGTGCCAGCAGCGCGACAGTTACATATAGCAATCAGCCCCAGCATTTT.

The chain has TRBV11-2 and TRBJ2-2; 11 positions agree with TRBD1. Germline V gene lookup returns CDR1 SGHAT and CDR2 FQNNGV. The CDR3 runs to 15 residues. V gave up 5 bases and J gave up 4 bases; unmatched junction bases: 3. In nucleotides, the CDR3 is TGTGCCAGCAGCCCGGGACAGGGGGTCACCGGGGAGCTGTTTTTT. This translates into CASSPGQGVTGELFF.

This chain links TRBV7-2 with TRBJ2-6; D not resolved. Germline assignment: CDR1 SGHTA and CDR2 FQGNSA. The CDR3 loop spans 16 amino acids. V shed 5 bases and J shed 0 bases, with 11 bases lying between them. CDR3 in DNA: TGTGCCAGCAGCCCCCAAGCTAGCTCTGGGGCCAACGTCCTGACTTTC. Translating gives CASSPQASSGANVLTF.